This TCR beta chain was sequenced during a study of OX40 agonist ivuxolimab in advanced cancers. V was cut by 2 bases and J by 3 bases, with 9 bases left in between. CDR1 is SGHDT, CDR2 YYEEEE, per germline. The CDR3 loop spans 14 amino acids. TCRdb keeps only in-frame clones here, not all; method: immunoSEQ multiplex PCR. The profile shows about 99,000 clones, 90% to 97% of them singletons. The V gene is TRBV5-6, the J gene TRBJ2-1; maybe TRBD2 (5 bases). The sequence came from an adult with an advanced solid tumor such as melanoma, head and neck, liver or kidney cancer. The sample consisted of CD4+ or CD8+ T cells sorted from blood, taken in a trial of the OX40 agonist ivuxolimab. The CDR3 reads CASSFNAGYNEQFF. The DNA of the CDR3 is TGTGCCAGCAGCTTCAACGCGGGCTACAATGAGCAGTTCTTC.